This passage covers 19 T cell receptor beta chains from one sample sequenced in a study of T cell repertoires in cytomegalovirus infection. These receptors lack a known antigen. TCRdb recomputed calls from the reads with MiXCR, one row per CDR3 protein. Seen here are about 920,000 distinct CDR3 sequences, around 30% observed once, and the top ten hold about 14%. Here the sequenced sample was cultured CD8+ T cells from PBMCs, taken from culture after CMV antigen stimulation. These receptors were taken from a human donor in good health (CMV status not recorded). Some clones in this sample may be carry-over from other donors' samples.

Only a few counts were recorded for this clonotype. The genes are TRBV6-5 and TRBJ1-1; 8 bases are a match to TRBD1. Germline V lookup: CDR1 MNHEY, CDR2 SVGAGI. V shed 5 bases and J 2 bases; nucleotides not matched to a gene: 4. The CDR3 spans 14 residues. The CDR3 DNA follows: TGTGCCAGCAGTCGGGACAGGCGCAACACTGAAGCTTTCTTT. Its translation is CASSRDRRNTEAFF.

The genes are TRBV7-9 and TRBJ1-5; D gene unclear. Trimming left V 5 bases short and J 5 bases short, with 10 bases between. The germline gives CDR1 SEHNR, CDR2 FQNEAQ (reference sequence). CDR3 length equals 13 residues. This CDR3 reads CASSPGIDQPQHF. The CDR3 DNA sequence: TGTGCCAGCAGCCCCGGGATCGATCAGCCCCAGCATTTT.

The chain has TRBV7-9 and TRBJ1-1; 7 bases are shared with TRBD1. Germline V gene lookup returns CDR1 SEHNR and CDR2 FQNEAQ (reference sequence). The CDR3 loop spans 16 amino acids. The junction had 8 bases not matched to a gene; V was cut back by 2 bases and J by 2 bases. CDR3 residues: CASSLTYRGPNTEAFF. The DNA of the CDR3 is TGTGCCAGCAGCTTAACCTACAGGGGTCCCAACACTGAAGCTTTCTTT.

V usage is TRBV28 and J usage is TRBJ1-1; 11 nucleotides match TRBD1. Germline trimming cut 3 bases from V and 7 bases from J; bases unmatched to any gene: 4. The V gene's germline CDR1 is MDHEN and CDR2 SYDVKM. The CDR3 consists of 14 residues. CDR3 DNA: TGTGCCAGCAGTTTCGGACAGGGGGCGGATGAAGCTTTCTTT. Translated, it gives CASSFGQGADEAFF.

The genes are TRBV7-6 and TRBJ2-3, with TRBD2 matching over 15 bases. Germline trimming cut 5 bases from V and 5 bases from J; bases unmatched to any gene: 11. This CDR3 region has 18 residues. Germline CDR1 and CDR2: SGHVS and FNYEAQ. This CDR3 reads CASSPRGLAGGLEDTQYF. CDR3 in DNA: TGTGCCAGCAGCCCCCGGGGACTAGCGGGGGGTTTAGAAGATACGCAGTATTTT.

The genes are TRBV7-2 and TRBJ2-7; D is perhaps TRBD1 or TRBD2 (6 bases each). Between the trimmed V and J ends, which lost 2 bases and 2 bases, there was a span of 22 bases. The germline V gene encodes CDR1 SGHTA and CDR2 FQGNSA. The CDR3 contains 18 residues. The CDR3 region has the DNA TGTGCCAGCAGCTTAATGCGCCGAATTCCGGGGGCAACCTACGAGCAGTACTTC. Its translation: CASSLMRRIPGATYEQYF.

This clonotype was detected only a few times. The V and J genes are TRBV27 and TRBJ1-1; maybe TRBD1 (6 bases). Trimming shortened V by 2 bases and J by 0 bases, and 16 bases separated the two germline ends. The CDR3 has 17 amino acids. Germline V gives CDR1 MNHEY, CDR2 SMNVEV (reference sequence). The CDR3 reads CASSLKGRTVLNTEAFF. The CDR3 coding sequence is TGTGCCAGCAGTTTAAAGGGTCGGACAGTACTGAACACTGAAGCTTTCTTT.

This clonotype was observed a handful of times. The V gene is TRBV7-9, the J gene TRBJ2-6; no clear D gene. V shed 2 bases and J shed 10 bases, with 0 bases lying between them. This CDR3 has 10 amino acids. Germline values: CDR1 SEHNR, CDR2 FQNEAQ (reference sequence). The chain's CDR3 is CASSLNVLTF. For the CDR3, the DNA is TGTGCCAGCAGCTTAAACGTCCTGACTTTC.

The rearrangement links TRBV28 to TRBJ1-1; D unresolved. V lost 7 bases to trimming and J lost 1 base, with 13 bases between them. This CDR3 is built from 14 residues. The V gene's germline CDR1 is MDHEN and CDR2 SYDVKM. The CDR3 DNA reads TGTGCCAGCAATCGGGCCTCCACGAACACTGAAGCTTTCTTT. This gives the protein CASNRASTNTEAFF.

As regards this clonotype: An end of the junction does not agree with germline; a read error may underlie this. The chain couples TRBV2 to TRBJ1-2, with D possibly being TRBD1 (5 bases). The CDR3 totals 16 residues. CDR1 is SNHLY, CDR2 FYNNEI, per germline. The CDR3 region is CVSLDPGTGANYGYTF. CDR3 nucleotides: TGTGTCAGCCTGGACCCAGGGACGGGAGCTAACTATGGCTACACCTTC. The whole variable domain, filled in from reference TRBV2 and TRBJ1-2, reads EPEVTQTPSHQVTQMGQEVILRCVPISNHLYFYWYRQILGQKVEFLVSFYNNEISEKSEIFDDQFSVERPDGSNFTLKIRSTKLEDSAMYFCVSLDPGTGANYGYTFGSGTRLTVV.

The V gene is TRBV7-9, the J gene TRBJ2-3; 10 bases fit TRBD1. Trimming cost V 5 bases and J 3 bases; bases outside gene matches: 8. Germline CDR1 SEHNR, CDR2 FQNEAQ (reference sequence). CDR3 size: 16 residues. In DNA form, the CDR3 reads TGTGCCAGCAGCGGACCGGGGACAGGGGAGACAGATACGCAGTATTTT. This translates into CASSGPGTGETDTQYF.

This clonotype was detected many times. The chain uses TRBV5-8 and TRBJ2-1, with D possibly being TRBD2 (5 bases). Trimming took off 2 bases at V and 3 bases at J, with 9 bases between the two ends. CDR1 and CDR2 from the germline V gene are SGHTS and YDEGEE. The CDR3 has 14 residues. The CDR3 DNA reads as TGTGCCAGCAGCTTAGAGGGTGGCTACAATGAGCAGTTCTTC. Its protein product is CASSLEGGYNEQFF.

The rearrangement links TRBV28 to TRBJ2-3; tentatively, D is TRBD2 (6 bases). V lost 5 bases and J 3 bases, leaving 15 bases between the germline ends. Germline lookup yields CDR1 MDHEN and CDR2 SYDVKM. This CDR3 is 15 amino acids long. CDR3 sequence: CASSPHPGVTDTQYF. CDR3 DNA: TGTGCCAGCAGTCCCCACCCGGGGGTGACAGATACGCAGTATTTT.

The table lists this clonotype with a few counts. This chain joins TRBV13 and TRBJ2-1, with 9 bases matching TRBD2. Germline V gives CDR1 PRHDT, CDR2 FYEKMQ (reference sequence). Trimming took 5 bases from V and 3 from J; bases not matched to a gene: 8. This CDR3 spans 16 amino acids. As DNA, the CDR3 is TGTGCCAGCAGCCTCATGACTAGCGGCTTCTACAATGAGCAGTTCTTC. Its protein is CASSLMTSGFYNEQFF.

This clonotype was seen repeatedly, ten times or more. J is TRBJ1-1 and V is TRBV15; no clear D. The germline V gene has CDR1 LNHNV and CDR2 YYDKDF (reference sequence). The CDR3 has 15 amino acids. V was trimmed by 5 bases and J by 1 base, leaving 14 bases between them. The CDR3 sequence: CATSPHLGPNTEAFF. The DNA for the CDR3 is TGTGCCACCAGCCCTCACCTCGGGCCGAACACTGAAGCTTTCTTT.

This clonotype is a singleton in its sample. This sequence may be a read error, since a much larger clone differs from it by one base. The rearrangement uses TRBV5-4 and TRBJ2-1, with D possibly matching TRBD2 (6 bases). From germline, CDR1 is SGHNT and CDR2 YYREEE (reference sequence). This CDR3 has 12 residues. CDR3 sequence (DNA): TGTGTCAGCAGCTTCGGGACTTCCGAGCAGTTCTTC. Amino acids: CVSSFGTSEQFF.

This clonotype was detected a few times. V usage is TRBV2 and J usage is TRBJ1-6; TRBD1 agrees at 8 bases. The V gene's germline CDR1 is SNHLY and CDR2 FYNNEI. V was pared by 6 bases and J by 9 bases, with 7 bases of the junction left unmatched. The CDR3 contains 14 residues. In nucleotides, the CDR3 is TGTGCCAGCAGGACCGGGACAGGCCTTTCACCCCTCCACTTT. It codes for CASRTGTGLSPLHF.

This clonotype came up a few times. This rearrangement joins TRBV5-1 to TRBJ1-1; possibly TRBD1 for D (6 bases). Trimming removed 0 bases from V and 4 bases from J, with 13 bases in between. The CDR3 length is 15 residues. Germline CDR1 reads SGHRS; CDR2 reads YFSETQ. The CDR3 protein is CASSLEGVASTEAFF. CDR3 in DNA: TGCGCCAGCAGCTTGGAGGGGGTTGCGAGCACTGAAGCTTTCTTT.

Here the CDR3 DNA reads TGTGCCAGTAGTTTACGTATGGACAGTCAAGCTTTCTTT. This codes for CASSLRMDSQAFF. The chain recombines TRBV19 with TRBJ1-1; a weak D match, TRBD1 (6 bases). V was clipped by 5 bases and J by 9 bases, with 16 bases between them. This CDR3 has 13 amino acids. Germline V gene sequence: CDR1 LNHDA, CDR2 SQIVND (reference sequence).